This T cell receptor beta chain was sequenced for a study of cytomegalovirus exposure and HLA in healthy donors. Across the whole study: The same platform as the approximately 700 first-cohort repertoires was used for the roughly 130 validation repertoires, a later analysis reported.

Concerning this clone: Its antigen remains unknown.

The method was immunoSEQ multiplex PCR; TCRdb's version includes in-frame clones alone and lacks a portion of them. The sample shows about 140,000 clones, about four fifths of them seen only once. General study findings and limits: According to reports, the classifier identified cytomegalovirus status with high specificity and sensitivity. The study listed approximately 160 cytomegalovirus-associated TCR beta chains.

An approximately 120-subject validation cohort, separate from the approximately 670-subject first cohort, supplied the donors. Germline CDR1 is SGHNT and CDR2 is YYREEE (reference sequence). The CDR3 length is 16 residues. Deletions cut 3 bases from V and 2 bases from J, with 15 bases between. The receptor comes from a woman aged 25 to 39 in good health and CMV-seronegative. The chain is built from TRBV5-4 and TRBJ2-1; D might be TRBD2 (6 bases). Sequenced: PBMCs. CDR3 residues: CASSSGTSRTYNEQFF. CDR3 nucleotide sequence: TGTGCCAGCAGCTCCGGGACTTCTCGGACCTACAATGAGCAGTTCTTC.